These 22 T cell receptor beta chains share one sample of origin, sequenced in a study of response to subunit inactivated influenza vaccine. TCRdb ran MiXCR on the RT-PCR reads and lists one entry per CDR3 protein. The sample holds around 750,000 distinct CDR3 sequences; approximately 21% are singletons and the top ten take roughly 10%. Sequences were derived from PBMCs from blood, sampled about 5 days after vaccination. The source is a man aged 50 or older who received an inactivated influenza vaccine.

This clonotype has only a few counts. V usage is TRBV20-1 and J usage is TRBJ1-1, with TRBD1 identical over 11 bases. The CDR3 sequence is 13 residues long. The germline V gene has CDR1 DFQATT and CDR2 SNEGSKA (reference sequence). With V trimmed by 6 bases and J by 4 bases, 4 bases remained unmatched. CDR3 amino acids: CSAPGQGATEAFF. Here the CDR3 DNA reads TGCAGTGCCCCTGGACAGGGGGCCACTGAAGCTTTCTTT.

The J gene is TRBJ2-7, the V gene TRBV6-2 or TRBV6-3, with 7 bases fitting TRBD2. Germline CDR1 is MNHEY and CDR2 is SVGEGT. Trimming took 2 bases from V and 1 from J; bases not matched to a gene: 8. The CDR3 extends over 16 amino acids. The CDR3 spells CASSYPAGTVSYEQYF. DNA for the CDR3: TGTGCCAGCAGTTACCCAGCGGGAACGGTGTCCTACGAGCAGTACTTC.

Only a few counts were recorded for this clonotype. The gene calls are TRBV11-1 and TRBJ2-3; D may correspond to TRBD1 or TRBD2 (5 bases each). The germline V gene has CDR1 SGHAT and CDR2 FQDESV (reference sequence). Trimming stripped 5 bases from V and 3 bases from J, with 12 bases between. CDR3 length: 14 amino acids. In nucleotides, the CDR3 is TGTGCCAGCAGCGGGGGAGTGCGGACAGATACGCAGTATTTT. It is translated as CASSGGVRTDTQYF.

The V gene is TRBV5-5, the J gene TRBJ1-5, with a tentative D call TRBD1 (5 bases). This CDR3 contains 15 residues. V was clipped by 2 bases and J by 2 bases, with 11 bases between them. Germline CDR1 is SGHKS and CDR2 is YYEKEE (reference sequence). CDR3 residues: CASSFGGFGNQPQHF. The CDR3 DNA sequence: TGTGCCAGCAGCTTCGGGGGTTTTGGCAATCAGCCCCAGCATTTT.

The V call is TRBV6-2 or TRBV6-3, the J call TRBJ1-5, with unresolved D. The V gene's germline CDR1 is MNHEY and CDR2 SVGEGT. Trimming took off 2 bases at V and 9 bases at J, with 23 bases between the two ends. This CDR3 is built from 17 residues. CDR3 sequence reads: CASSYPGPGVGGRPQHF. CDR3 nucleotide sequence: TGTGCCAGCAGTTACCCCGGGCCGGGAGTCGGTGGTCGGCCCCAGCATTTT.

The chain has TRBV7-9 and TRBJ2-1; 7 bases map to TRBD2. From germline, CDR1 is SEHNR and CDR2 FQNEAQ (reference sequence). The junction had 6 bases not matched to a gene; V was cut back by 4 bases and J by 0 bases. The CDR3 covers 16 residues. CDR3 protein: CASSYPSGSSYNEQFF. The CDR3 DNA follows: TGTGCCAGCAGCTACCCTAGCGGCAGCTCCTACAATGAGCAGTTCTTC.

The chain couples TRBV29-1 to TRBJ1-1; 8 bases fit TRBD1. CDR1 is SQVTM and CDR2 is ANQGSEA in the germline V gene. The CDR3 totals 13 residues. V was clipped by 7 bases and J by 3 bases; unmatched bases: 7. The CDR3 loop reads CSAWGQAHTEAFF. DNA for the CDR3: TGCAGCGCCTGGGGACAGGCACACACTGAAGCTTTCTTT.

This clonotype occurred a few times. The CDR3 coding sequence is TGTGCCAGCAGCGACCCTCTGGACAGGGAGGTGGATACGCAGTATTTT. It translates to CASSDPLDREVDTQYF. V gene TRBV2 combines with J gene TRBJ2-3; 8 positions match TRBD1. The ends lost 6 bases at V and 6 bases at J; junction bases unmatched: 14. Germline loops: CDR1 SNHLY, CDR2 FYNNEI. This CDR3 comprises 16 residues.

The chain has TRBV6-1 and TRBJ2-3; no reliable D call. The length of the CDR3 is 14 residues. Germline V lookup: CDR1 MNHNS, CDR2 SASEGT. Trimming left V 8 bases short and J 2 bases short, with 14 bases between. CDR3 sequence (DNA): TGTGCCAGCTGCTCACAGTACCTCACAGATACGCAGTATTTT. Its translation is CASCSQYLTDTQYF.

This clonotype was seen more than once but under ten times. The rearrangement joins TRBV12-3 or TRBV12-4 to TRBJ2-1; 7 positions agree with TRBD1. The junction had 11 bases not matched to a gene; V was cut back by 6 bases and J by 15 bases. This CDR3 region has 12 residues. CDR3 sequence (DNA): TGTGCCAGCAGCCCATATGGACAGGTTTGGTTCTTC. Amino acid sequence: CASSPYGQVWFF.

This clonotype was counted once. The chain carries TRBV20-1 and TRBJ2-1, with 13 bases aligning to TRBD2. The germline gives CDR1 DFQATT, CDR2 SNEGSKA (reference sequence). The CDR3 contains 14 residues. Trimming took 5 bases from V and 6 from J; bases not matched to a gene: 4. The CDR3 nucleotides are TGCAGTGCTCTCGGACTAGCGGGAGCCAATGAGCAGTTCTTC. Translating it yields CSALGLAGANEQFF.

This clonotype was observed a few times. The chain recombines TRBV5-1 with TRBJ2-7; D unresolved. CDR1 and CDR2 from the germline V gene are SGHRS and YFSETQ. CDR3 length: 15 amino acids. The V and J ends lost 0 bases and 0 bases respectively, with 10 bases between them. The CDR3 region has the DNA TGCGCCAGCAGCTTGGCCGGGCCAGCCTCCTACGAGCAGTACTTC. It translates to CASSLAGPASYEQYF.

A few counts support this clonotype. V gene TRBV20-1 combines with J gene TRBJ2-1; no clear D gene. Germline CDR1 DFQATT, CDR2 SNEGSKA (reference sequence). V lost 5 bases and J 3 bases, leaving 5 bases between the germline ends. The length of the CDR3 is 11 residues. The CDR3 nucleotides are TGCAGTGCTGCAAACTACAATGAGCAGTTCTTC. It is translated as CSAANYNEQFF.

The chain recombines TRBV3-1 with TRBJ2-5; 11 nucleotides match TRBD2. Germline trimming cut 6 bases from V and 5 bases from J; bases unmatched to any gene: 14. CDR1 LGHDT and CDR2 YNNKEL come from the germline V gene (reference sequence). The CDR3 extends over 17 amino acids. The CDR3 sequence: CASSLISGGASDETQYF. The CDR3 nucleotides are TGTGCCAGCAGTCTTATTAGCGGGGGGGCCAGTGATGAGACCCAGTACTTC.

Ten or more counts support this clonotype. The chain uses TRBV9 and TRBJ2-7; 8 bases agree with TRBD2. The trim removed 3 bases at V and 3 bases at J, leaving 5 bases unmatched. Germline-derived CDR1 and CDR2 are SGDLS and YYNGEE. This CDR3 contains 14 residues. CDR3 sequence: CASSEAGANYEQYF. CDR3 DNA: TGTGCCAGCAGCGAAGCGGGGGCGAACTACGAGCAGTACTTC.

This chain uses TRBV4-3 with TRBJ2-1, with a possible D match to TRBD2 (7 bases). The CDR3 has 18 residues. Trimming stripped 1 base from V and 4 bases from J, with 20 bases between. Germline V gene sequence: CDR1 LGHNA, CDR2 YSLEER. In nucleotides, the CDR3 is TGCGCCAGCAGCCAAGTTCGGGTCGGCGGGGGCCTTTACAATGAGCAGTTCTTC. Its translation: CASSQVRVGGGLYNEQFF.

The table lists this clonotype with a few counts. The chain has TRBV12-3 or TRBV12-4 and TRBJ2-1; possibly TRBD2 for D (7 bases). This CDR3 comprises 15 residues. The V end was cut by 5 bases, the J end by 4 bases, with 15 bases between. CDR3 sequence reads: CASSPEGGQYNEQFF. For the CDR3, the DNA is TGTGCCAGCAGTCCCGAGGGGGGGCAGTACAATGAGCAGTTCTTC.

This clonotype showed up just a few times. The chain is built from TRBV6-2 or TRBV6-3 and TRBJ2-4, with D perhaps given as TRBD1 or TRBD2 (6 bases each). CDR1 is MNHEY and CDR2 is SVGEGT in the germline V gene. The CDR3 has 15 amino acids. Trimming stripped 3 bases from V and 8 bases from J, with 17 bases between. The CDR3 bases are TGTGCCAGCAGTTATGAGGGGGGCTTGGGGGACATTCAGTACTTC. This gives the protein CASSYEGGLGDIQYF.

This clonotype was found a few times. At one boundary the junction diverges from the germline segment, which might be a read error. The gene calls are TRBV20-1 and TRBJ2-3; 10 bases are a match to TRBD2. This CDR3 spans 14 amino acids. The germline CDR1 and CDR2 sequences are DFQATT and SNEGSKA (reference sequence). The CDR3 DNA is TGCAGCGCTAGCGGGGGCCACCTCTCCCCTACGCAGTATTTT. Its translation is CSASGGHLSPTQYF.

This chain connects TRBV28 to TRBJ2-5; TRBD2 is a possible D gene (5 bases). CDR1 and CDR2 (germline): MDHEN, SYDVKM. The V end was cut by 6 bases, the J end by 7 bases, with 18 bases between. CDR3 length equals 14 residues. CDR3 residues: CASRQRLMGSTQYF. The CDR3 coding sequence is TGTGCCAGCAGGCAGCGGCTGATGGGTTCGACCCAGTACTTC.

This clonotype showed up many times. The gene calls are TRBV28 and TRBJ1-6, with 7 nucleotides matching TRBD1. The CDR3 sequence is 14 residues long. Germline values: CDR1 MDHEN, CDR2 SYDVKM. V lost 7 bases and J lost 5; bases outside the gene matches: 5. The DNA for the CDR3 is TGTGCCAGCACCTCCGGGACAGATAATTCACCCCTCCACTTT. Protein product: CASTSGTDNSPLHF.

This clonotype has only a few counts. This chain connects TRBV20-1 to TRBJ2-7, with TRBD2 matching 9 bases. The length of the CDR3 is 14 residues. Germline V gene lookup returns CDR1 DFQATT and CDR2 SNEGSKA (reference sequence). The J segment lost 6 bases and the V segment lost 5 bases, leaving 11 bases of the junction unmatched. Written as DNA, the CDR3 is TGCAGTGCTTCCCGTGGTAGCGGGGGAATCGAGCAGTACTTC. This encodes CSASRGSGGIEQYF.